This is a list of T cell receptor beta chains from one sample in a study of blood T cell repertoires in COVID-19. Only in-frame clones appear in the TCRdb table, and some are missing; sequencing was by immunoSEQ multiplex PCR. The sample has 130,000 to 150,000 clones; more than 60% are singletons. The sample taken for sequencing was peripheral blood. Every receptor here comes from a woman in her sixties or seventies with acute or convalescent COVID-19. Each CDR3 is given with its conserved first and last residue. A D gene is named only where the DNA matches it firmly. The size of a clone is reported for some rows only, either as once, few or many, or as a class for expanded clones.

J: TRBJ2-7
V: TRBV7-9
D: .
size: .
CDR3: CASSPTGTTTTRSEQYF
DNA: TGTGCCAGCAGCCCTACGGGTACTACTACGACCCGTAGCGAGCAGTACTTC

J: TRBJ1-6
V: TRBV9
D: .
size: .
CDR3: CASSVGGLSPLHF
DNA: TGTGCCAGCAGCGTAGGCGGGTTGTCACCCCTCCACTTT

J: TRBJ1-2
V: TRBV27
D: .
size: .
CDR3: CASRSRKLYGYTF
DNA: TGTGCCAGCAGGAGTAGAAAGCTCTATGGCTACACCTTC

J: TRBJ2-3
V: TRBV7-9
D: TRBD2
size: .
CDR3: CASSFSPGLAAITTDTQYF
DNA: TGTGCCAGCAGCTTTTCCCCGGGACTAGCGGCTATCACCACAGATACGCAGTATTTT

J: TRBJ1-1
V: TRBV30
D: .
size: .
CDR3: CAWSVLKGRTEAFF
DNA: TGTGCCTGGAGTGTACTGAAGGGGCGAACTGAAGCTTTCTTT

J: TRBJ1-4
V: TRBV12-1
D: .
size: .
CDR3: CASSFFEQGTNEKLFF
DNA: TGTGCCAGCAGCTTTTTTGAGCAGGGCACTAATGAAAAACTGTTTTTT

J: TRBJ2-7
V: TRBV2
D: TRBD2
size: .
CDR3: CASTPAASGLYEQYF
DNA: TGTGCCAGCACCCCCGCGGCTAGCGGGTTGTACGAGCAGTACTTC

J: TRBJ2-1
V: TRBV11-2
D: TRBD2
size: .
CDR3: CASSPLLADYNEQFF
DNA: TGTGCCAGCAGCCCCTTACTAGCGGACTACAATGAGCAGTTCTTC

J: TRBJ2-4
V: TRBV4-1
D: .
size: .
CDR3: CASSLGGIQYF
DNA: TGCGCCAGCAGCCTCGGAGGCATTCAGTACTTC

J: TRBJ1-5
V: TRBV19
D: .
size: .
CDR3: CASSWQGSNQPQHF
DNA: TGTGCCAGTAGTTGGCAGGGGAGCAATCAGCCCCAGCATTTT

J: TRBJ2-1
V: TRBV10-3
D: TRBD2
size: .
CDR3: CAIMGTSGVNNEQFF
DNA: TGTGCCATCATGGGGACTAGCGGGGTAAACAATGAGCAGTTCTTC

J: TRBJ2-2
V: TRBV18
D: .
size: once
CDR3: CASSPPDSNTGELFF
DNA: TGTGCCAGCTCACCCCCAGACTCGAACACCGGGGAGCTGTTTTTT

J: TRBJ1-1
V: TRBV30
D: TRBD1
size: .
CDR3: CAWSAGQLNTEAFF
DNA: TGTGCCTGGAGTGCGGGACAGTTGAACACTGAAGCTTTCTTT

J: TRBJ1-3
V: TRBV3-1/TRBV3-2
D: .
size: .
CDR3: CASSQASGNTIYF
DNA: TGTGCCAGCAGCCAAGCTTCTGGAAACACCATATATTTT

J: TRBJ2-1
V: TRBV7-9
D: .
size: .
CDR3: CASSFLTGVNNEQFF
DNA: TGTGCCAGCAGCTTCCTTACGGGAGTAAACAATGAGCAGTTCTTC

J: TRBJ1-1
V: TRBV30
D: TRBD1
size: .
CDR3: CASTGQRYTEAFF
DNA: TGTGCCTCCACGGGACAGCGTTACACTGAAGCTTTCTTT

J: TRBJ2-7
V: TRBV10-3
D: TRBD2
size: .
CDR3: CAISRGGLSGTAYEQYF
DNA: TGTGCCATCAGTAGGGGAGGGCTAAGCGGGACGGCCTACGAGCAGTACTTC

J: TRBJ2-1
V: TRBV7-2
D: .
size: .
CDR3: CASSLGGPSGEQFF
DNA: TGTGCCAGCAGCTTAGGCGGTCCCTCCGGGGAGCAGTTCTTC

J: TRBJ2-1
V: TRBV11-2
D: TRBD2
size: .
CDR3: CASIDLLGGGSYNEQFF
DNA: TGTGCCAGCATCGACCTTCTTGGCGGGGGGTCCTACAATGAGCAGTTCTTC

J: TRBJ2-1
V: TRBV27
D: .
size: .
CDR3: CASSPRRGHEYEQFF
DNA: TGTGCCAGCAGCCCCAGGAGGGGGCATGAATATGAGCAGTTCTTC

J: TRBJ1-6
V: TRBV19
D: TRBD1
size: .
CDR3: CATTGGTGTSPLHF
DNA: TGTGCCACCACAGGGGGGACAGGAACTTCACCCCTCCACTTT

J: TRBJ2-7
V: TRBV5-1
D: TRBD2
size: once
CDR3: CASSFKGLAGGVTEQYF
DNA: TGCGCCAGCAGCTTTAAGGGACTAGCGGGAGGTGTAACCGAGCAGTACTTC

J: TRBJ1-3
V: TRBV5-6
D: .
size: .
CDR3: CASSQYRTGNTIYF
DNA: TGTGCCAGCAGCCAATACAGGACAGGAAACACCATATATTTT

J: TRBJ1-2
V: TRBV7-2
D: TRBD1
size: .
CDR3: CASRLDRGIHYGYTF
DNA: TGTGCCAGCAGGTTAGACAGGGGAATTCACTATGGCTACACCTTC